A single sample is the source of the 17 T cell receptor beta chains below, sequenced in a study of blood T cell repertoires in COVID-19. Sequencing used immunoSEQ multiplex PCR; TCRdb keeps in-frame clones, though not all of them. Among about 210,000 clones listed, roughly four fifths were seen once. The sample taken for sequencing was peripheral blood. All receptors derive from a middle-aged woman with active or convalescent COVID-19.

The chain carries TRBV30 and TRBJ1-2; 11 bases align to TRBD1. The CDR3 totals 16 residues. Germline CDR1 GTSNPN, CDR2 SVGIG (reference sequence). Trimming took 2 bases from V and 3 from J; bases not matched to a gene: 8. The CDR3 sequence: CAWSRGQGALYYGYTF. The CDR3 coding sequence is TGTGCCTGGAGTCGAGGACAGGGGGCCCTTTACTATGGCTACACCTTC.

This clone was observed a few times. J is TRBJ2-2 and V is TRBV29-1; 8 nucleotides line up with TRBD1. J gave up 7 bases and V 4 bases, and 2 bases lay outside the gene matches. Germline values: CDR1 SQVTM, CDR2 ANQGSEA. The CDR3 extends over 12 amino acids. The CDR3: CSVGTGNGELFF. The CDR3 DNA reads as TGCAGCGTTGGGACAGGGAACGGGGAGCTGTTTTTT.

By proportion, this clone is medium-sized (0.01 to 0.1%). V is TRBV27 and J is TRBJ2-7; no clear D gene. The germline V and J ends were trimmed by 4 bases and 6 bases, with 7 bases remaining between them. The CDR3 has 11 amino acids. From germline, CDR1 is MNHEY and CDR2 SMNVEV (reference sequence). CDR3 DNA sequence: TGTGCCAGCAGTTCTCCTACCGAGCAGTACTTC. Protein sequence: CASSSPTEQYF.

The chain has TRBV6-5 and TRBJ2-2; 7 bases align to TRBD1. There are 14 residues in the CDR3. The germline V gene has CDR1 MNHEY and CDR2 SVGAGI. The J segment lost 4 bases and the V segment lost 5 bases, leaving 4 bases of the junction unmatched. This chain's CDR3 is CASSRPGGTGELFF. CDR3 DNA: TGTGCCAGCAGTCGGCCAGGGGGCACCGGGGAGCTGTTTTTT.

This sequence joins TRBV7-3 and TRBJ1-2, with D perhaps matching TRBD1 (5 bases). CDR1 and CDR2 from the germline V gene are SGHTA and FQGTGA. V was shortened by 4 bases and J by 8 bases, with 11 bases between the two germline ends. This CDR3 spans 12 amino acids. In DNA, the CDR3 is TGTGCCAGCAGCTCCAGGGTAGGGGGCTACACCTTC. It is translated as CASSSRVGGYTF.

The J gene is TRBJ1-5, the V gene TRBV10-3, with unresolved D. Germline CDR1 and CDR2: ENHRY and SYGVKD. The germline V and J ends were trimmed by 2 bases and 1 base, with 6 bases remaining between them. The CDR3 runs to 14 residues. CDR3 sequence reads: CAISEEGSNQPQHF. CDR3 coding DNA: TGTGCCATCAGTGAGGAGGGAAGCAATCAGCCCCAGCATTTT.

V gene TRBV12-5 combines with J gene TRBJ2-1; the D is unclear. Trimming left V 6 bases short and J 6 bases short, with 18 bases between. From germline, CDR1 is LGHNT and CDR2 FRNRAP. The CDR3 contains 15 residues. The chain's CDR3 is CASGQPSTDVNEQFF. The CDR3 coding sequence is TGTGCTAGTGGGCAACCGAGCACAGACGTCAATGAGCAGTTCTTC.

This clone was counted once. The chain joins TRBV19 to TRBJ1-2; the match to TRBD1 covers 7 bases. Germline trimming cut 9 bases from V and 6 bases from J; bases unmatched to any gene: 16. Germline V gives CDR1 LNHDA, CDR2 SQIVND (reference sequence). The CDR3 consists of 15 residues. As DNA, the CDR3 is TGTGCCAGCCTAAGACAGGGACGGTCGTCTAATGGCTACACCTTC. It specifies CASLRQGRSSNGYTF.

This clone appeared a few times. The chain combines TRBV12-5 with TRBJ2-3, with 8 nucleotides matching TRBD2. The germline gives CDR1 LGHNT, CDR2 FRNRAP. The J segment lost 2 bases and the V segment lost 9 bases, leaving 7 bases of the junction unmatched. This CDR3 is 14 amino acids long. This CDR3 is CASTLLAATDTQYF. The CDR3 bases are TGTGCTAGCACCTTACTAGCGGCCACAGATACGCAGTATTTT. The full variable domain, with the rest looked up from reference TRBV12-5 and TRBJ2-3, is DARVTQTPRHKVTEMGQEVTMRCQPILGHNTVFWYRQTMMQGLELLAYFRNRAPLDDSGMPKDRFSAEMPDATLATLKIQPSEPRDSAVYFCASTLLAATDTQYFGPGTRLTVL.

The chain recombines TRBV6-1 with TRBJ1-4; TRBD1 aligns across 7 bases. Germline loops: CDR1 MNHNS, CDR2 SASEGT. The CDR3 is made up of 18 amino acids. The V and J ends lost 3 bases and 8 bases, in that order; junction bases with no gene match: 18. DNA of the CDR3: TGTGCCAGCAGTGAGGGCGGACAGGACCCTCGGGGGAGGGAAAAACTGTTTTTT. This codes for CASSEGGQDPRGREKLFF.

The J gene is TRBJ1-4, the V gene TRBV5-1; TRBD1 aligns across 7 bases. V lost 3 bases to trimming and J lost 7 bases; unmatched junction nucleotides: 9. Looked up from germline, CDR1 is SGHRS and CDR2 is YFSETQ. This CDR3 has 15 amino acids. The CDR3 is CASSSDRAEGEKLFF. The DNA of the CDR3 is TGCGCCAGCAGCTCAGACAGGGCTGAGGGTGAAAAACTGTTTTTT.

The genes are TRBV27 and TRBJ1-2; 7 nucleotides line up with TRBD1. V trimming: 8 bases; J trimming: 4 bases; junction bases outside the gene matches: 10. There are 14 residues in the CDR3. CDR1 and CDR2 (germline): MNHEY, SMNVEV (reference sequence). CDR3 nucleotides: TGTGCCAGCTCCCACCGAGGGACAGTCTATGGCTACACCTTC. Its protein is CASSHRGTVYGYTF.

This clone was counted between two and nine times. The chain joins TRBV10-3 to TRBJ2-7; D is possibly TRBD1 (5 bases). Trimming cost V 0 bases and J 1 base, with 10 bases left between them. The CDR3 runs to 15 residues. Germline lookup yields CDR1 ENHRY and CDR2 SYGVKD. The CDR3 here is CAISESSDRSYEQYF. The DNA for the CDR3 is TGTGCCATCAGTGAGTCGAGTGACAGATCCTACGAGCAGTACTTC.

This clone was observed once. This sequence joins TRBV6-2 or TRBV6-3 and TRBJ2-1, with 11 bases matching TRBD2. CDR1 is MNHEY, CDR2 SVGEGT, per germline. The V and J ends lost 0 bases and 5 bases, in that order; junction bases with no gene match: 6. The CDR3 contains 17 residues. The CDR3 DNA sequence: TGTGCCAGCAGTTACTCGACTAGCGGGGAGTTTGACAATGAGCAGTTCTTC. Translating it yields CASSYSTSGEFDNEQFF.

The J gene is TRBJ1-1, the V gene TRBV27, with 7 positions matching TRBD1. The V gene end was trimmed by 0 bases and the J gene end by 4 bases; junction bases not matched to a gene: 8. Germline loops: CDR1 MNHEY, CDR2 SMNVEV (reference sequence). There are 16 residues in the CDR3. CDR3 region: CASSLSGGAGSTEAFF. The CDR3 DNA sequence: TGTGCCAGCAGTTTATCAGGGGGCGCGGGGAGCACTGAAGCTTTCTTT.

The chain is built from TRBV7-2 and TRBJ2-7, with TRBD1 as a possible D gene (7 bases). This CDR3 region has 15 residues. V dropped 7 bases and J dropped 2 bases, with 18 bases sitting between them. The germline V gene has CDR1 SGHTA and CDR2 FQGNSA. The DNA for the CDR3 is TGTGCCAGCACCGAGGCGGGACAGAATACCTACGAGCAGTACTTC. Its protein product is CASTEAGQNTYEQYF.

V gene TRBV7-9 combines with J gene TRBJ2-7, with 10 bases identical to TRBD1. CDR3 length equals 16 residues. Trimming at V came to 7 bases and at J to 3 bases, leaving 12 bases not matched to a gene. Germline assignment: CDR1 SEHNR and CDR2 FQNEAQ (reference sequence). CDR3 in DNA: TGTGCCAGCACGTCGGGACAGGGGATCGTAGACTACGAGCAGTACTTC. Amino acid sequence: CASTSGQGIVDYEQYF. Full variable domain (outside the CDR3, taken from reference TRBV7-9 and TRBJ2-7): DTGVSQNPRHKITKRGQNVTFRCDPISEHNRLYWYRQTLGQGPEFLTYFQNEAQLEKSRLLSDRFSAERPKGSFSTLEIQRTEQGDSAMYLCASTSGQGIVDYEQYFGPGTRLTVT.